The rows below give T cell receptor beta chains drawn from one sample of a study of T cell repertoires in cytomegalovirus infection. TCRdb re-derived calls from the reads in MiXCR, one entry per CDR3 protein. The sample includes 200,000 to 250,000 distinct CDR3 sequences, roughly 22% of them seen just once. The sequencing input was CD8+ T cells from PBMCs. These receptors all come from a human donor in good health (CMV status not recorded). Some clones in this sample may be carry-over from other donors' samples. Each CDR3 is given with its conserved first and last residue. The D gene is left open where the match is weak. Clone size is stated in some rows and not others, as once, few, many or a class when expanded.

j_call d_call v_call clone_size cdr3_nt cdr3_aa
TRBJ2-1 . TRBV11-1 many TGTGCCAGCAGCTTAAACTCCGGGAGCTACAATGAGCAGTTCTTC CASSLNSGSYNEQFF
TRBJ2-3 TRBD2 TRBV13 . TGTGCCAGCAGCTGGACTAGCGGGGAAAGCACAGATACGCAGTATTTT CASSWTSGESTDTQYF
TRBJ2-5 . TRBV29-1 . TGCAGCGTTGACGGTTGGGAGGAGACCCAGTACTTC CSVDGWEETQYF
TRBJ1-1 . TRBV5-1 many TGCGCCAGCAGCTTGGTGGGGGCCTGGAACACTGAAGCTTTCTTT CASSLVGAWNTEAFF
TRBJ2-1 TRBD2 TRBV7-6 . TGTGCCAGCAGCTTAAGGACGCTAGCGGACCCTTACAATGAGCAGTTCTTC CASSLRTLADPYNEQFF
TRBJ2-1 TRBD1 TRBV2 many TGTGCCAGCAGTGAGGACAGGGGGGAAAATGAGCAGTTCTTC CASSEDRGENEQFF
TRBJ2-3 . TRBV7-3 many TGTGCCAGCAGCCCCTACGGGAGCACAGATACGCAGTATTTT CASSPYGSTDTQYF
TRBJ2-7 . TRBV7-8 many TGTGCCAGCAGCCCTCGCCAGTCCTACGAGCAGTACTTC CASSPRQSYEQYF
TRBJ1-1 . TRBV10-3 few TGTGCCATCAGTGAGGTCCGGGGGACGAACACTGAAGCTTTCTTT CAISEVRGTNTEAFF
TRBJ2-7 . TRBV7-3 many TGTGCCAGCAGCCCCAGTGGGACCGAGCAGTACTTC CASSPSGTEQYF
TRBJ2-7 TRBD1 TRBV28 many TGTGCCAGCAGTTCCTCCGGGACAGGGGTCTCCTACGAGCAGTACTTC CASSSSGTGVSYEQYF
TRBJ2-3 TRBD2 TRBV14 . TGTGCCAGCAGCCAAGTGCCTAGCGGGGGGGACACAGATACGCAGTATTTT CASSQVPSGGDTDTQYF
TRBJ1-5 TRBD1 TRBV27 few TGTGCCAGCAGTAAACGACAGGGGAGACAGCCCCAGCATTTT CASSKRQGRQPQHF
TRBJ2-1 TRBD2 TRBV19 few TGTGCCAGTAGTATCCTGCTAGCGGGGAACAACAATGAGCAGTTCTTC CASSILLAGNNNEQFF
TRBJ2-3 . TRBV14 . TGTGCCAGCAGCGGCGGGTTCACAGATACGCAGTATTTT CASSGGFTDTQYF
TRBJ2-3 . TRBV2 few TGTGCCAGCAGTGCAGTGGGATACACAGATACGCAGTATTTT CASSAVGYTDTQYF
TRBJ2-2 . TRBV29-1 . TGCAGCGTTGAAGATGAAGAAGCAGGGTATATCACCGGGGAGCTGTTTTTT CSVEDEEAGYITGELFF
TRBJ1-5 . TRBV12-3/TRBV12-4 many TGTGCCAGCAGCATTGCGGGGCCGGGACACGCCAATCAGCCCCAGCATTTT CASSIAGPGHANQPQHF
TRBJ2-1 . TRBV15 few TGTGCCACCAGCAGAGAGAAGGTTGACTACAATGAGCAGTTCTTC CATSREKVDYNEQFF
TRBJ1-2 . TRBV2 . TGTGCCAGTCGCGGGGAGGTCTATGGCTACACCTTC CASRGEVYGYTF
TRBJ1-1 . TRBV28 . TGTGCCAGCAGCCAAACAGGGTTTAGGACTGAAGCTTTCTTT CASSQTGFRTEAFF
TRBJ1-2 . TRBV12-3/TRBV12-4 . TGTGCCAGCAGTTTCTGGGACTATGGCTACACCTTC CASSFWDYGYTF
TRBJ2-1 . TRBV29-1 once TGCAGCGTACCTGGGGCTAGGTACAATGAGCAGTTCTTC CSVPGARYNEQFF
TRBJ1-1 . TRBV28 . TGTGCCAGCACGGGGCACCCGAACACTGAAGCTTTCTTT CASTGHPNTEAFF
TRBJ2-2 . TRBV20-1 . TGCAGTGCTAGGGCGGGACAGATAAACACCGGGGAGCTGTTTTTT CSARAGQINTGELFF
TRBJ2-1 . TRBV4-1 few TGCGCCAGCAGTCGACCCAACGGTGAGCAGTTCTTC CASSRPNGEQFF
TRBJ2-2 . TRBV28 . TGTGCCAGCAGTTTTGTAGAGAACACCGGGGAGCTGTTTTTT CASSFVENTGELFF
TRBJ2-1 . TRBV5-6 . TGTGCCAGCAGCCCGGGTGGAGCCTCCTACAATGAGCAGTTCTTC CASSPGGASYNEQFF
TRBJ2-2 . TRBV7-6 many TGTGCCAGCAGCTTAGCTGTTTCGGACTACGCGAACACCGGGGAGCTGTTTTTT CASSLAVSDYANTGELFF
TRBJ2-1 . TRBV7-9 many TGTGCCAGCAGCTTAGATGGGGCTCGTAATGAGCAGTTCTTC CASSLDGARNEQFF
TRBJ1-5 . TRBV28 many TGTGCCAGCAGTTTATTCGAGTCCCAGCCCCAGCATTTT CASSLFESQPQHF
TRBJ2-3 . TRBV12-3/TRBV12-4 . TGTGCCAGCAGTTGGCTAGTAGGGGGATTTACAGATACGCAGTATTTT CASSWLVGGFTDTQYF
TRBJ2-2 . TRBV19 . TGTGCCAGTAGTATGATCTCGTTGGTCGGGGAGCTGTTTTTT CASSMISLVGELFF
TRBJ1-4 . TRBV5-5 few TGTGCCAGCAGCCAAGGGGGGCTTAATGAAAAACTGTTTTTT CASSQGGLNEKLFF
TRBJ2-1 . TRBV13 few TGTGCCAGCAGCGACCGGGACAAGGGAGATGAGCAGTTCTTC CASSDRDKGDEQFF
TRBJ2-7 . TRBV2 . TGTGCAATAAGCCCGGGGTCCTACGAGCAGTACTTC CAISPGSYEQYF
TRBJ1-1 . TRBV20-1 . TGCAGTGCTAGAAGGAAGCTCTGGGAAGCTTTCTTT CSARRKLWEAFF
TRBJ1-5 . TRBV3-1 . TGTGCCAGCAGCCAAGGACCTACAGGGTTTGGCAATCAGCCCCAGCATTTT CASSQGPTGFGNQPQHF
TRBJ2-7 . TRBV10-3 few TGTGCCATCAGTGAGACTGGTTCCTACGAGCAGTACTTC CAISETGSYEQYF
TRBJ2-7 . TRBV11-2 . TGTGCCAGCAGCTTAGGTAGGGATCAATACGAGCAGTACTTC CASSLGRDQYEQYF
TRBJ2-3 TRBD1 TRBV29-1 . TGCAGCGTCATACAGGGGCTCCCTCGTGATACGCAGTATTTT CSVIQGLPRDTQYF
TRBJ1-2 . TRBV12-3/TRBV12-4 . TGTGCCAGCAGTTTTAACACCAACTATGGCTACACCTTC CASSFNTNYGYTF
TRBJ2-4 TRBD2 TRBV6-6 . TGTGCCAGCCTAAACCTGGGGGGGGAAAACATTCAGTACTTC CASLNLGGENIQYF
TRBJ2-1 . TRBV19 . TGTGCCAGTAGTATCGGGGGACGGGGAGCGCAAGCCTACAATGAGCAGTTCTTC CASSIGGRGAQAYNEQFF
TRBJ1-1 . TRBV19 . TGTGCCAGTAGTATAGAAGCGGGCACTGAAGCTTTCTTT CASSIEAGTEAFF
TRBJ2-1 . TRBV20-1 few TGCAGTGCTAGATACAAACGGGACGGGGTCCGGGATGAGCAGTTCTTC CSARYKRDGVRDEQFF
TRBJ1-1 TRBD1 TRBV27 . TGTGCCAGCAGTGGACAGGGCACTGAAGCTTTCTTT CASSGQGTEAFF
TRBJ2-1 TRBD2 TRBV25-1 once TGTGCAGACAGTAGCGGGGCTAATGAGCAGTTCTTC CADSSGANEQFF
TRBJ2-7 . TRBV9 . TGTGCCCGCCAGAAGAGCGACGAGCAGTACTTC CARQKSDEQYF
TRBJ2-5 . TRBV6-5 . TGTGCCAGCAGTTACTCGCAGGCAGGGGGGGAGACCCAGTACTTC CASSYSQAGGETQYF
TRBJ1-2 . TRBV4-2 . TGTGCCAGCAGCCACCGACGGACAGCCCAGGGGAACTATGGCTACACCTTC CASSHRRTAQGNYGYTF
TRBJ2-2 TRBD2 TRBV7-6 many TGTGCCAGCAGCTTAGGTGTCGGGGGGACTACCGGGGAGCTGTTTTTT CASSLGVGGTTGELFF
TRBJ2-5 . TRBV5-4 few TGTGCCAGCGGCTCCCTAGCCCAGGAGACCCAGTACTTC CASGSLAQETQYF